Given below is one TCR beta chain in context. This clone's antigen is unknown. No much larger clone exists at a distance of one base, and base qualities are not known. The sample comes from a study of blood T cell repertoires in COVID-19 (TCRdb year 2020). Background for the entire study: Samples covering the acute and convalescent phases of COVID-19 were provided by collaborators in the United States, Italy and Spain. Deeply sampled blood TCRbeta repertoires from subjects exposed to, actively infected with, or recovered from COVID-19 were included in the dataset. A freely available public database, intended as a resource for researchers studying the immune response to SARS-CoV-2, is where the repertoires were released. Where available, HLA class I and class II types were taken from metadata supplied by the sample provider and were not determined by assay-based typing. Sample metadata almost always included a de-identified subject ID, COVID-19 status, age in years and sex. The material from the prospective study consisted of cDNA or gDNA derived from T cells, B-cell-depleted T cells, or PBMCs. The samples were drawn from the first 160 participants of the ongoing ImmuneRACE study and from 950 to 1,500 subjects provided by 6 global collaborators.

Overall study results and their limits: The amount of clinical and demographic metadata varied by source and participant and was provided uncurated.

The germline V and J ends show losses of 5 bases and 5 bases respectively, and no gene match explains 11 bases of the junction. The CDR3 starts with the cysteine, ends with the phenylalanine, and has 17 residues. The only DNA kept is the CDR3, 51 bases in frame from the first base. The CDR1 and CDR2 encoded by the germline V gene (reference sequence) are LGHDT and YNNKEL. TCRbeta CDR3 regions were amplified from genomic DNA using the immunoSEQ Assay, a bias-controlled multiplex PCR. In the authors' own workflow: The number of nucleated cells in each sample was estimated by amplification of reference gene primers within the assay. To quantify the absolute abundance of each unique TCRbeta CDR3 rearrangement, sequence reads were collapsed and filtered. For each sample, productive Simpson clonality was calculated by taking the square root of Simpson's diversity index across productive rearrangements. TCRdb retrieved this table from immuneACCESS and kept in-frame rearrangements only. Not all clones are present; in checked studies, unresolved V genes account for under half, and no reason is known for the remainder. V and J calls and clone size are those listed in that table; D and trimming were worked out from the DNA. Present in this sample are roughly 180,000 clones, around 84% of which were seen just once. The ten biggest clones cover 5% to 6% of the sample.

One collaborating source in Seattle enrolled patients during active infection and followed them longitudinally through the course of disease. The collaborating institutions used their own protocols to collect whole blood in K2EDTA tubes. Collaborator samples were shipped for TCRbeta analysis as frozen whole blood, isolated PBMCs, or DNA extracted from either sample type. The sequence links TRBV3-1 (or the pseudogene TRBV3-2) to TRBJ2-7, with 14 central nucleotides matching TRBD2. The sequencing sample was made of peripheral blood. The source is a woman in her fifties or sixties with COVID-19, enrolled during active disease. The nucleotide sequence is given as TGTGCCAGCAGCGACCGACTAGCGGGGGGGCCTTATGACGAGCAGTACTTC. The resulting protein is CASSDRLAGGPYDEQYF.